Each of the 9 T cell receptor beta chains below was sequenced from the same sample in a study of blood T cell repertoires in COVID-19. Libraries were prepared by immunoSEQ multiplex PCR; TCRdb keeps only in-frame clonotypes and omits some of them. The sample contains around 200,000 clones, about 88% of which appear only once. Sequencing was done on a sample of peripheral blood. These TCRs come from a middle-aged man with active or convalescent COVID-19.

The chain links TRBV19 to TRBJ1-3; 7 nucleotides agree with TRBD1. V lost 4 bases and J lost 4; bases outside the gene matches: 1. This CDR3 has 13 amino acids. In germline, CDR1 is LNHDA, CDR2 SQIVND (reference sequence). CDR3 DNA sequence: TGTGCCAGTAGTACGGGACAGGGAAACACCATATATTTT. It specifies CASSTGQGNTIYF.

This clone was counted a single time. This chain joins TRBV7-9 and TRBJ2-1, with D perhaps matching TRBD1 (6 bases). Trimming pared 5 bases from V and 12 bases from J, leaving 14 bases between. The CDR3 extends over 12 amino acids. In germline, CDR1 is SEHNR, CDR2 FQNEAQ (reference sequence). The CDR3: CASSPGQNLQFF. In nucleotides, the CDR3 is TGTGCCAGCAGCCCCGGACAGAACCTGCAGTTCTTC.

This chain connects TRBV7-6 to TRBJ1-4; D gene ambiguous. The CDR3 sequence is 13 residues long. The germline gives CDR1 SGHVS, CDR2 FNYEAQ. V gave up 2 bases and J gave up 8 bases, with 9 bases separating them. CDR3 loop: CASSLSGGEKLFF. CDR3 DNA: TGTGCCAGCAGCTTATCAGGAGGCGAAAAACTGTTTTTT.

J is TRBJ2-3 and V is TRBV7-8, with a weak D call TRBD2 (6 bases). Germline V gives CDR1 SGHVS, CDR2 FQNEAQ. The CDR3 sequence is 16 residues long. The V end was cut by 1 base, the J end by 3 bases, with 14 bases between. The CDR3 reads CASSLGLLGGTDTQYF. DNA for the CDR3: TGTGCCAGCAGCTTAGGACTATTGGGGGGTACAGATACGCAGTATTTT.

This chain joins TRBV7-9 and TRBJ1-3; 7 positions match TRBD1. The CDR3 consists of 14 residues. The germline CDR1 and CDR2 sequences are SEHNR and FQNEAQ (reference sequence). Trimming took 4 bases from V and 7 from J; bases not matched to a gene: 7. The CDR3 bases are TGTGCCAGCAGCTCCACGACAGGGACGAACACCATATATTTT. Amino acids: CASSSTTGTNTIYF.

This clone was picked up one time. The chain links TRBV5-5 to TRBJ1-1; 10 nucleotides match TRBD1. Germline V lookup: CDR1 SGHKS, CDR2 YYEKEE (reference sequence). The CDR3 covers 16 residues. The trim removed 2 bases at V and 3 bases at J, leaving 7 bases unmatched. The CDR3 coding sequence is TGTGCCAGCAGCTTCAGACAGGGGGCGCCTTACACTGAAGCTTTCTTT. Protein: CASSFRQGAPYTEAFF.

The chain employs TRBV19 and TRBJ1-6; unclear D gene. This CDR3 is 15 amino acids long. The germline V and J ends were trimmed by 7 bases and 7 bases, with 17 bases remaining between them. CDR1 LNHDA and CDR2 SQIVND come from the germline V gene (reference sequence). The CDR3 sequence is CASKDRTRRNSPLHF. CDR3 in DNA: TGTGCCAGTAAGGATCGAACGAGGCGGAATTCACCCCTCCACTTT.

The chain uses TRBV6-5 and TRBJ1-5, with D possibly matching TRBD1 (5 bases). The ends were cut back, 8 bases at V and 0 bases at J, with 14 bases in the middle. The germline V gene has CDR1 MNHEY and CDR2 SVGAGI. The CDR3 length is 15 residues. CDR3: CASGGGPYSNQPQHF. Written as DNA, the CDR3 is TGTGCCAGCGGGGGAGGGCCCTATAGCAATCAGCCCCAGCATTTT.

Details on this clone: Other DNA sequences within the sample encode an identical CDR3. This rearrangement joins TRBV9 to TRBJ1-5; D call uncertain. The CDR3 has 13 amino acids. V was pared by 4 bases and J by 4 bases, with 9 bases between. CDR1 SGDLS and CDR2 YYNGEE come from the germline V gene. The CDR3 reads CASSPLPNQPQHF. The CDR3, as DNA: TGTGCCAGCAGCCCACTCCCGAATCAGCCCCAGCATTTT.